Presented here are 9 T cell receptor beta chains from one specimen sequenced in a study of T cell responses to AZD1222 COVID-19 vaccine. Measured with immunoSEQ multiplex PCR; TCRdb has only the in-frame clones, and not every one. The sample holds 120,000 or so clones, 75% to 90% seen once. Sequencing was performed on peripheral blood, taken on day 0 of AZD1222 vaccination. Source of these receptors: an adult in good health.

About this clone: The junction departs from the called germline gene at one end, perhaps through a read error. Here the CDR3 reads CASSEGAAVSGTRF. The DNA for the CDR3 is TGTGCCAGCAGTGAAGGCGCAGCCGTGTCTGGAACCAGATTT. The rearrangement links TRBV6-1 to TRBJ1-1, with D hard to call. The CDR3 totals 14 residues. From germline, CDR1 is MNHNS and CDR2 SASEGT.

The chain carries TRBV7-2 and TRBJ1-1; 8 nucleotides align to TRBD1. J was trimmed by 1 base and V by 6 bases; bases with no gene match: 10. The germline V gene has CDR1 SGHTA and CDR2 FQGNSA. The CDR3 contains 16 residues. The DNA for the CDR3 is TGTGCCAGCAGACCTAAAACCGGGACAGGGAACACTGAAGCTTTCTTT. This translates into CASRPKTGTGNTEAFF.

This rearrangement joins TRBV7-9 to TRBJ1-4; 7 nucleotides align to TRBD1. Losses at the gene ends were 1 base for V and 4 bases for J; bases not matched to a gene: 3. Germline V gives CDR1 SEHNR, CDR2 FQNEAQ (reference sequence). The CDR3 length is 15 residues. This CDR3 is CASSLGGQFNEKLFF. CDR3 in DNA: TGTGCCAGCAGCTTAGGGGGACAGTTTAATGAAAAACTGTTTTTT.

J is TRBJ2-1 and V is TRBV11-3; D not resolved. Germline V gene data show CDR1 as SGHNT and CDR2 as YENEEA. V was shortened by 0 bases and J by 3 bases, with 9 bases between the two germline ends. This CDR3 is 15 amino acids long. In DNA form, the CDR3 reads TGTGCCAGCAGCTTAGATCGGACGGTCTACAATGAGCAGTTCTTC. It specifies CASSLDRTVYNEQFF.

The CDR3 DNA is TGCAGTGCAAACTCCTACAATGAGCAGTTCTTC. Encoded protein: CSANSYNEQFF. This chain connects TRBV20-1 to TRBJ2-1; D not resolved. The CDR3 loop spans 11 amino acids. CDR1 and CDR2 (germline): DFQATT, SNEGSKA (reference sequence). V dropped 6 bases and J dropped 0 bases, with 3 bases sitting between them.

The chain carries TRBV5-1 and TRBJ2-7; 12 bases line up with TRBD1. Per the germline V gene, CDR1 is SGHRS and CDR2 is YFSETQ. Germline trimming cut 3 bases from V and 7 bases from J; bases unmatched to any gene: 5. This CDR3 has 14 residues. CDR3 region: CASSSGQGAFEQYF. CDR3 sequence (DNA): TGCGCCAGCAGCTCGGGACAGGGGGCGTTTGAGCAGTACTTC.

The chain has TRBV6-6 and TRBJ1-2; TRBD1 matches 9 bases. Germline CDR1 is MNHNY and CDR2 is SVGAGI (reference sequence). The V gene end was trimmed by 6 bases and the J gene end by 7 bases; junction bases not matched to a gene: 6. This CDR3 region has 13 residues. CDR3 sequence (DNA): TGTGCCAGCAGCCGGACAGGGGACTTTGGCTACACCTTC. Translating gives CASSRTGDFGYTF.

The CDR3 is CASSLAWGETQYF. The CDR3, as DNA: TGTGCCAGCAGCTTAGCGTGGGGGGAGACCCAGTACTTC. The genes are TRBV7-6 and TRBJ2-5; the D call may be TRBD1 or TRBD2 (5 bases each). Germline V gene sequence: CDR1 SGHVS, CDR2 FNYEAQ. V gave up 0 bases and J gave up 5 bases, with 7 bases separating them. This CDR3 is built from 13 residues.

The chain links TRBV2 to TRBJ1-6; 8 bases are shared with TRBD1. The CDR3 runs 13 residues. Germline CDR1 SNHLY, CDR2 FYNNEI. The ends lost 6 bases at V and 10 bases at J; junction bases unmatched: 5. CDR3 sequence (DNA): TGTGCCAGCAGGGGACAGGTGGGGTCACCCCTCCACTTT. The encoded protein is CASRGQVGSPLHF. The full variable domain, with the rest looked up from reference TRBV2 and TRBJ1-6, is EPEVTQTPSHQVTQMGQEVILRCVPISNHLYFYWYRQILGQKVEFLVSFYNNEISEKSEIFDDQFSVERPDGSNFTLKIRSTKLEDSAMYFCASRGQVGSPLHFGNGTRLTVT.